There are a few counts of the clone carrying this T cell receptor beta chain. Its antigen is unknown. These data are taken from a study of OX40 agonist ivuxolimab in advanced cancers. Germline lookup yields CDR1 MDHEN and CDR2 SYDVKM. Trimming removed 3 bases at V and 1 base at J, with 13 bases between. The CDR3 loop spans 15 amino acids. Study-level results: Which antigen the expanded peripheral T cells recognized is unknown. Certain nonresponders likewise exhibited a low normalized T-cell clonal expansion.

Assay used: immunoSEQ multiplex PCR; TCRdb lists only in-frame clones, some missing. The sample consists of 30,000 to 45,000 clones, 81% of them appearing once. Researchers took blood at baseline, on cycle 4 day 1, and on cycle 7 day 1. The source was CD4+ or CD8+ T cells sorted from blood, collected in a trial of the OX40 agonist ivuxolimab. This sequence joins TRBV28 and TRBJ2-7; D is perhaps TRBD1 (5 bases). The TCR originated in an adult with an advanced solid tumor such as melanoma, head and neck, liver or kidney cancer. The DNA of the CDR3 is TGTGCCAGCAGTTTCCAGGCCGACAGATCCTACGAGCAGTACTTC. Translated, it gives CASSFQADRSYEQYF.